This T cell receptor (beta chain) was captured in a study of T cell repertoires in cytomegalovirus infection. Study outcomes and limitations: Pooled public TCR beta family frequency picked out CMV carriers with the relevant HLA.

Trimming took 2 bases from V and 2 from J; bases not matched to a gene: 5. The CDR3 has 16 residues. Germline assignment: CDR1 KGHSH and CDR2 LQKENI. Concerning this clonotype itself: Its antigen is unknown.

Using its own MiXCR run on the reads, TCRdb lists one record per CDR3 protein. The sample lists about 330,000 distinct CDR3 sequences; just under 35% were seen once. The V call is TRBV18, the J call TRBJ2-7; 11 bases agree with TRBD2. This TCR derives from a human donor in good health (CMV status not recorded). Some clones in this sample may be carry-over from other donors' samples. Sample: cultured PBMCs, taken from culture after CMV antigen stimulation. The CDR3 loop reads CASSPTGTSGPYEQYF. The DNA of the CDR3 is TGTGCCAGCTCACCAACAGGGACTAGCGGACCCTACGAGCAGTACTTC. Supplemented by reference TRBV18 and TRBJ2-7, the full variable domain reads NAGVMQNPRHLVRRRGQEARLRCSPMKGHSHVYWYRQLPEEGLKFMVYLQKENIIDESGMPKERFSAEFPKEGPSILRIQQVVRGDSAAYFCASSPTGTSGPYEQYFGPGTRLTVT.